A single sample gave rise to the 18 T cell receptor beta chains below, sequenced in a study of T-cell memory formation after mild COVID-19. TCRdb re-called the 5' RACE reads through MiXCR, storing one row per CDR3 protein. The sample lists about 470,000 distinct CDR3 sequences, more than 20% occurring once. Sequenced sample: PBMCs or a T cell subset sorted from them (not recorded which). These receptors originate from an adult woman who had mild COVID-19 (a few samples of this study predate the infection). Cell type and time point are not known.

CDR3 amino acids: CASSYNPSIYNEQFF. CDR3 bases: TGTGCCAGCAGTTATAACCCTAGTATATACAATGAGCAGTTCTTC. This chain links TRBV12-3 or TRBV12-4 with TRBJ2-1; D remains unclear. The CDR3 is made up of 15 amino acids. V gave up 4 bases and J gave up 4 bases, with 14 bases separating them.

This chain connects TRBV9 to TRBJ2-3; the match to TRBD2 covers 7 bases. The CDR3 extends over 20 amino acids. V was pared by 0 bases and J by 5 bases, with 21 bases of the junction left unmatched. Germline CDR1 and CDR2: SGDLS and YYNGEE. This CDR3 reads CASSVGGSRAGRAAEDTQYF. The CDR3 DNA reads as TGTGCCAGCAGCGTAGGTGGTAGTCGAGCGGGGAGGGCCGCGGAAGATACGCAGTATTTT.

Here the CDR3 reads CASSQYEGSPTDTQYF. The CDR3 bases are TGTGCCAGCAGCCAATATGAGGGGTCCCCCACAGATACGCAGTATTTT. The V and J genes are TRBV7-9 and TRBJ2-3; either TRBD1 or TRBD2 may supply D (5 bases each). V lost 5 bases and J lost 2, with 17 bases in between. The CDR3 loop spans 16 amino acids. Germline V lookup: CDR1 SEHNR, CDR2 FQNEAQ (reference sequence).

In its sample, this clonotype was seen a few times. Written as DNA, the CDR3 is TGTGCCAGCAGTCGCAGGGCCTCTGGGGCCAACGTCCTGACTTTC. This translates into CASSRRASGANVLTF. The chain employs TRBV12-3 or TRBV12-4 and TRBJ2-6; D possibly corresponds to TRBD1 (5 bases). Trimming shortened V by 5 bases and J by 0 bases, and 8 bases separated the two germline ends. The CDR3 covers 15 residues.

V and J are TRBV7-9 and TRBJ1-3; a possible D gene is TRBD1 (5 bases). CDR3 length: 13 residues. Germline-derived CDR1 and CDR2 are SEHNR and FQNEAQ (reference sequence). Trimming took 3 bases from V and 9 from J, leaving 12 bases between them. The CDR3 loop is CASSLKRGGTIYF. The DNA of the CDR3 is TGTGCCAGCAGCTTGAAGCGGGGGGGCACCATATATTTT.

The chain combines TRBV19 with TRBJ1-1, with D maybe TRBD1 (5 bases). With 6 bases removed from V and 0 bases from J, the gap between germline ends came to 11 bases. CDR1 is LNHDA and CDR2 is SQIVND in the germline V gene (reference sequence). The CDR3 is 14 residues long. The CDR3 reads CASSILGLNTEAFF. The DNA for the CDR3 is TGTGCCAGTAGCATCTTGGGGCTGAACACTGAAGCTTTCTTT.

The V call is TRBV18, the J call TRBJ1-4, with D possibly being TRBD1 (6 bases). Trimming removed 2 bases at V and 13 bases at J, with 17 bases between. CDR3 length: 14 residues. The germline CDR1 and CDR2 sequences are KGHSH and LQKENI. CDR3 sequence: CASSPGPTSGALFF. CDR3 nucleotides: TGTGCCAGCTCACCAGGGCCAACCTCGGGGGCACTGTTTTTT.

V usage is TRBV24-1 and J usage is TRBJ1-5; D is ambiguous. Trimming stripped 4 bases from V and 4 bases from J, with 7 bases between. This CDR3 has 13 residues. Germline CDR1 KGHDR, CDR2 SFDVKD. CDR3: CATSEYGNQPQHF. The CDR3 DNA follows: TGTGCCACCAGTGAGTACGGGAATCAGCCCCAGCATTTT.

V is TRBV21-1 and J is TRBJ2-5; no DNA check was done on the table's D call, TRBD1. TRBV21-1 is a documented pseudogene. This CDR3 contains 15 residues. The CDR3 DNA follows: TGTGCCAGCAGCTACCGGGACAGGGGAGTAGAGACCCAGTACTTC. Its protein is CASSYRDRGVETQYF.

This clonotype was found a few times. V usage is TRBV19 and J usage is TRBJ2-1; TRBD2 is a possible D gene (5 bases). This CDR3 is 14 amino acids long. Germline V CDR1 and CDR2: LNHDA, SQIVND (reference sequence). Trimming stripped 5 bases from V and 0 bases from J, with 8 bases between. CDR3 region: CASSGTSSYNEQFF. The DNA of the CDR3 is TGTGCCAGTAGTGGCACTAGCTCCTACAATGAGCAGTTCTTC.

This clonotype was detected a few times. The V and J genes are TRBV7-9 and TRBJ2-1, with TRBD2 identical over 7 bases. The CDR3 spans 15 residues. From germline, CDR1 is SEHNR and CDR2 FQNEAQ (reference sequence). V trimming: 5 bases; J trimming: 4 bases; junction bases outside the gene matches: 8. The CDR3: CASSKTGGGYNEQFF. The CDR3 DNA sequence: TGTGCCAGCAGCAAAACTGGCGGGGGATACAATGAGCAGTTCTTC.

The sample holds many counts of this clonotype. An end of the junction differs from the germline gene, which may be a read error. The genes are TRBV5-1 and TRBJ2-1; 9 bases line up with TRBD1. Germline CDR1 SGHRS, CDR2 YFSETQ. The CDR3 loop spans 14 amino acids. In DNA form, the CDR3 reads TGTGCCAGCAGCCTGGGACAGGGATACAATGAGCAGTTCTTC. This codes for CASSLGQGYNEQFF.

The chain employs TRBV7-2 and TRBJ2-7; D may be TRBD1 (6 bases). CDR1 and CDR2 from the germline V gene are SGHTA and FQGNSA. Trimming left V 1 base short and J 2 bases short, with 9 bases between. The CDR3 has 14 residues. CDR3 loop: CASSLGRDTYEQYF. The DNA for the CDR3 is TGTGCCAGCAGCTTAGGACGGGACACCTACGAGCAGTACTTC.

A few counts support this clonotype. The DNA for the CDR3 is TGCAGCGTTGACCTACAGGTCTCGGTCGTAAGTGGCTATGGCTACACCTTC. Residues: CSVDLQVSVVSGYGYTF. V gene TRBV29-1 combines with J gene TRBJ1-2; the D gene is possibly TRBD1 (5 bases). The CDR3 runs to 17 residues. V dropped 3 bases and J dropped 4 bases, with 24 bases sitting between them. Germline V CDR1 and CDR2: SQVTM, ANQGSEA.

The genes are TRBV7-6 and TRBJ1-1; TRBD1 aligns across 11 bases. CDR1 is SGHVS, CDR2 FNYEAQ, per germline. This CDR3 has 15 amino acids. Trimming cost V 5 bases and J 4 bases; bases outside gene matches: 6. The CDR3 spells CASSQGDRGSTEAFF. CDR3 DNA sequence: TGTGCCAGCAGCCAAGGGGACAGGGGGAGCACTGAAGCTTTCTTT.

This clonotype turned up a few times. The genes are TRBV6-1 and TRBJ2-6; D is possibly TRBD1 (6 bases). The germline CDR1 and CDR2 sequences are MNHNS and SASEGT. The CDR3 is 14 residues long. Trimming cost V 8 bases and J 0 bases, with 8 bases left between them. The CDR3, as DNA: TGTGCCAGCCAGACAGGCTCTGGGGCCAACGTCCTGACTTTC. Protein sequence: CASQTGSGANVLTF.

This sequence joins TRBV18 and TRBJ1-2; D call uncertain. Germline CDR1 is KGHSH and CDR2 is LQKENI. The CDR3 covers 17 residues. V was cut by 3 bases and J by 1 base, with 18 bases left in between. CDR3 in DNA: TGTGCCAGCTCACCTACCGCCGATAGGCGCCGTAACTATGGCTACACCTTC. This sequence encodes CASSPTADRRRNYGYTF.

The sample holds many counts of this clonotype. The CDR3: CASSGTGNTGELFF. CDR3 nucleotide sequence: TGCGCCAGCAGCGGGACAGGGAACACCGGGGAGCTGTTTTTT. The genes are TRBV5-1 and TRBJ2-2; TRBD1 matches at 8 bases. The CDR3 consists of 14 residues. Trimming removed 4 bases from V and 1 base from J; junction bases left unmatched: 0. In germline, CDR1 is SGHRS, CDR2 YFSETQ.